The TCR beta chain under discussion was sequenced for a study of beta chain features in type 1 diabetes. The sample holds a few counts of this clone. The antigen remains unidentified. The sequenced template was cDNA made from the entire isolated RNA. Only in-frame clones appear in the TCRdb table, and some are missing; sequencing was by immunoSEQ multiplex PCR. The sample yields a few hundred thousand clones, more than 15% seen once. A CD45RO/CCR7/CD25/CD127/CD95/CD27 panel sorted naive, central memory, regulatory and stem cell-like memory CD4+ cells. Populations isolated by sorting all had purity greater than 95%. Regarding the study as a whole: Patients' naive, central memory and regulatory TCRB repertoires appeared more alike than those of healthy donors. A cDNA-based sequencing approach could over-represent cells with high TCR expression. Type 1 diabetes patients showed a moderate but significant shortening of TCRB CDR3s in all four CD4+ subsets.

J lost 6 bases, V lost 6 bases, and 12 bases had no gene match. This CDR3 is built from 15 residues. Germline V gives CDR1 MNHEY, CDR2 SVGAGI. The chain employs TRBV6-5 and TRBJ2-7; TRBD2 matches 9 bases. The clonotype was recovered from a man aged 25-45 years with type 1 diabetes. Sequencing used naive CD4+ T cells from blood. The CDR3 sequence: CASSQGLAGPSEQYF. CDR3 bases: TGTGCCAGCAGCCAGGGACTAGCCGGACCCTCCGAGCAGTACTTC.